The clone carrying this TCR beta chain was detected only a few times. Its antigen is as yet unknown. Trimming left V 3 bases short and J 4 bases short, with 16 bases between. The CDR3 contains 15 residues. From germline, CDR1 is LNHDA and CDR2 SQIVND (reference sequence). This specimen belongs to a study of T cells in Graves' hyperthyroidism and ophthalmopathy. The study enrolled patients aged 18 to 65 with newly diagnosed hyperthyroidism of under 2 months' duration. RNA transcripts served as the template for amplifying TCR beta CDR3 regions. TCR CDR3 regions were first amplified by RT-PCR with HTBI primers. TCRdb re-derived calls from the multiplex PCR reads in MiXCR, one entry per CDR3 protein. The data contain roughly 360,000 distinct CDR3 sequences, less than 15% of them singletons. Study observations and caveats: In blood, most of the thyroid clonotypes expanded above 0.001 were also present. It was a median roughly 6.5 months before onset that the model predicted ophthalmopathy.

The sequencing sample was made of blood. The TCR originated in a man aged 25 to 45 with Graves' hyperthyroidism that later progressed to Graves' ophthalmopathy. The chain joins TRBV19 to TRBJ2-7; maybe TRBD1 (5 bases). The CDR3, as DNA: TGTGCCAGTAGTATTGAAGGACAAAGCCGTTACGAGCAGTACTTC. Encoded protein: CASSIEGQSRYEQYF.